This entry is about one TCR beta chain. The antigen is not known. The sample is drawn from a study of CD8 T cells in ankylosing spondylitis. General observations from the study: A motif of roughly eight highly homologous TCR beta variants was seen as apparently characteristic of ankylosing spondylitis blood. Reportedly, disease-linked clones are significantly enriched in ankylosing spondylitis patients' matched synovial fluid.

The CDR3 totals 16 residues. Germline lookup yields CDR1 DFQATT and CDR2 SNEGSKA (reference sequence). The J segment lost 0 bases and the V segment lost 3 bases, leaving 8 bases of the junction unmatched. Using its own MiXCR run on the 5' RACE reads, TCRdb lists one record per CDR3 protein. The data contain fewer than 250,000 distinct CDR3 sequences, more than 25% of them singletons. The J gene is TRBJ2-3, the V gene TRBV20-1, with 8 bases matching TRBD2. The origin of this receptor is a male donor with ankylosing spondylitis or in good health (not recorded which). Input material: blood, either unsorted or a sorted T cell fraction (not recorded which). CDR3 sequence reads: CSASRGGGLSTDTQYF. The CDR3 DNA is TGCAGTGCTAGCCGGGGGGGAGGACTGAGCACAGATACGCAGTATTTT.